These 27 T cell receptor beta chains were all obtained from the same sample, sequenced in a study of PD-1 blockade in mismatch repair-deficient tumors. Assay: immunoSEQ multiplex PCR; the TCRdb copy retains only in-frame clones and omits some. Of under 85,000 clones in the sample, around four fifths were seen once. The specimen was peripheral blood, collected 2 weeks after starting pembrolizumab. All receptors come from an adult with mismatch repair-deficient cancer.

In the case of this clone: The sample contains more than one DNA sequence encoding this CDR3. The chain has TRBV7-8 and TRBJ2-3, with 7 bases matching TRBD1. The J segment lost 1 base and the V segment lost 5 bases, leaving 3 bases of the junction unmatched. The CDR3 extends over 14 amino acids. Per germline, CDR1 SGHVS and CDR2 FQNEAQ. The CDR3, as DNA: TGTGCCAGCAGCCCTGGACAGGGCACAGATACGCAGTATTTT. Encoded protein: CASSPGQGTDTQYF.

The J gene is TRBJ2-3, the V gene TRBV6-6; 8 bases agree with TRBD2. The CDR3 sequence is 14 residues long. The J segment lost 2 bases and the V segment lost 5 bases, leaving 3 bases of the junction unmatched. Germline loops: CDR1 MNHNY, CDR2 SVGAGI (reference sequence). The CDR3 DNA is TGTGCCAGCAGTCAACTAGCGGTCACAGATACGCAGTATTTT. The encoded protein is CASSQLAVTDTQYF.

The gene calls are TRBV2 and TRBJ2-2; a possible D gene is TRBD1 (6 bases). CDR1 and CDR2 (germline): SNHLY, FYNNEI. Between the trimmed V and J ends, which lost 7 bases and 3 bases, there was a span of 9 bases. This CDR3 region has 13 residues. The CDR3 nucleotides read TGTGCCAGCAAAGAGGGGGACACCGGGGAGCTGTTTTTT. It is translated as CASKEGDTGELFF.

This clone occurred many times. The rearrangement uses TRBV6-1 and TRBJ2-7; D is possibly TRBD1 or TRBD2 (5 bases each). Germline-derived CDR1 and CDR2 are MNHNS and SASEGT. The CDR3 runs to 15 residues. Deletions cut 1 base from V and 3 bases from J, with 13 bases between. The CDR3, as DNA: TGTGCCAGCAGTGAAGGTTTGGGGGAACTCTACGAGCAGTACTTC. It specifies CASSEGLGELYEQYF.

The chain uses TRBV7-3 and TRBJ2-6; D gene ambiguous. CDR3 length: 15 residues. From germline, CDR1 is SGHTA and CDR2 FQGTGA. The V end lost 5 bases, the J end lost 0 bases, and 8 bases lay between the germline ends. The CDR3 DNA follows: TGTGCCAGCAGCCCGATCCTCTCTGGGGCCAACGTCCTGACTTTC. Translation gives CASSPILSGANVLTF.

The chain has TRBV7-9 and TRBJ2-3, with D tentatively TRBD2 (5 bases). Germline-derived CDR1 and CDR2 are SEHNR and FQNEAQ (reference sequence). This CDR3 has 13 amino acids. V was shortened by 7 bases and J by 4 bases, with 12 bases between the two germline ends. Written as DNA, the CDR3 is TGTGCCAGCAACCAAGGAGGCGCAGATACGCAGTATTTT. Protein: CASNQGGADTQYF.

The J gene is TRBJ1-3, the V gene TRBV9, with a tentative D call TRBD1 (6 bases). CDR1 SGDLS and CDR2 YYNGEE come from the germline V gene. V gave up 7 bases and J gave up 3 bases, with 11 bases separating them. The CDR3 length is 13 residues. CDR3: CASAGARGNTIYF. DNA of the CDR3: TGTGCCAGCGCAGGGGCCCGTGGAAACACCATATATTTT.

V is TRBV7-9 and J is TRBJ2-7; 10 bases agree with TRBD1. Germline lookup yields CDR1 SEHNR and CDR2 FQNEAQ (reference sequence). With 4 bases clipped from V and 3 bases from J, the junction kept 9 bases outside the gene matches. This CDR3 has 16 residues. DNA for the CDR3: TGTGCCAGCAGCTCCGGGACAGGGGAGGCCCTCTACGAGCAGTACTTC. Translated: CASSSGTGEALYEQYF.

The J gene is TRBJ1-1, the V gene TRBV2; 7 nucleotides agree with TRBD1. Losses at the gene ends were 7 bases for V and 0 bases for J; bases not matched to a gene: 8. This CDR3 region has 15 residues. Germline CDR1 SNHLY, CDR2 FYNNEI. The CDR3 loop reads CASTSGGVMNTEAFF. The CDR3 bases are TGTGCCAGCACCTCAGGGGGGGTCATGAACACTGAAGCTTTCTTT.

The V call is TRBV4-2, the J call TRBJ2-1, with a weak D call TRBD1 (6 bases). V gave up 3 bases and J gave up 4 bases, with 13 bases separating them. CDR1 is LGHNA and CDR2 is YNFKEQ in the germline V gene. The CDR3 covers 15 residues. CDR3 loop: CASSQDGGLYNEQFF. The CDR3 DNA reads TGTGCCAGCAGCCAGGATGGGGGCCTATACAATGAGCAGTTCTTC.

The CDR3 DNA sequence: TGTGCCAGCAGCACCGGGGGCCTTGGCTACACCTTC. Protein: CASSTGGLGYTF. This chain joins TRBV13 and TRBJ1-2, with TRBD1 as a possible D gene (6 bases). The CDR3 consists of 12 residues. Trimming pared 5 bases from V and 7 bases from J, leaving 11 bases between. Germline V gene sequence: CDR1 PRHDT, CDR2 FYEKMQ (reference sequence).

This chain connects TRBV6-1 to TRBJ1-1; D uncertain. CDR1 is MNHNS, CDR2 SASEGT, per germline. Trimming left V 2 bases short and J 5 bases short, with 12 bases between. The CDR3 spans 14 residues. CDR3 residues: CASSETLGRTEAFF. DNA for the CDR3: TGTGCCAGCAGTGAAACCTTAGGGAGGACTGAAGCTTTCTTT.

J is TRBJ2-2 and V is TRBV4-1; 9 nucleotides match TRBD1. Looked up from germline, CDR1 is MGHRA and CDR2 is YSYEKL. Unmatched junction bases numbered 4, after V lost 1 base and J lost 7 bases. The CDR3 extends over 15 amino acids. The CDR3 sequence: CASSQGDRENGELFF. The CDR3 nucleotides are TGCGCCAGCAGCCAAGGGGACAGGGAGAACGGGGAGCTGTTTTTT.

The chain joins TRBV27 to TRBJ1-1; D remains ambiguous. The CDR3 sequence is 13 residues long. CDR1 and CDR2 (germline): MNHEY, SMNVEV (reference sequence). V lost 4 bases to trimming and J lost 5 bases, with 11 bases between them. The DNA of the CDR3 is TGTGCCAGCAGTTACAAGGGTTGGACTGAAGCTTTCTTT. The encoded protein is CASSYKGWTEAFF.

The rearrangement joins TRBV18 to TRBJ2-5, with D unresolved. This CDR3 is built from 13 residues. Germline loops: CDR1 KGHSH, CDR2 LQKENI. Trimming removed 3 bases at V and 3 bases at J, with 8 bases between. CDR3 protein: CASSPIGKETQYF. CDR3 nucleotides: TGTGCCAGCTCACCGATCGGTAAAGAGACCCAGTACTTC.

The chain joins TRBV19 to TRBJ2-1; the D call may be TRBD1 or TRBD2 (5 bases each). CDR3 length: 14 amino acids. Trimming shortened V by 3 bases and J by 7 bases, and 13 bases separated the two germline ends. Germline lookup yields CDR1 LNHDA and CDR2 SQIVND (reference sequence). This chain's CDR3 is CASSMGELINEQFF. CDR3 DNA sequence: TGTGCCAGTAGTATGGGGGAGCTAATAAATGAGCAGTTCTTC.

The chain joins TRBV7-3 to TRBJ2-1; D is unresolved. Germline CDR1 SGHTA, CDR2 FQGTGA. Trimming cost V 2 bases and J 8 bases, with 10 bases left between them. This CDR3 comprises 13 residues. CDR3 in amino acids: CASSLLVFDEQFF. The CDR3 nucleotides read TGTGCCAGCAGCTTACTAGTTTTCGATGAGCAGTTCTTC.

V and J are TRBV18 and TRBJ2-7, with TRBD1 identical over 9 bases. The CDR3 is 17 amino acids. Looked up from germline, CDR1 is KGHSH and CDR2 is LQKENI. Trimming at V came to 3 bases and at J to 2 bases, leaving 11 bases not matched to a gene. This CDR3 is CASSPINSGTGTYEQYF. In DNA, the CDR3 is TGTGCCAGCTCACCCATAAACTCCGGGACAGGGACCTACGAGCAGTACTTC. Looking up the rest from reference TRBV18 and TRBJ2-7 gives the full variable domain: NAGVMQNPRHLVRRRGQEARLRCSPMKGHSHVYWYRQLPEEGLKFMVYLQKENIIDESGMPKERFSAEFPKEGPSILRIQQVVRGDSAAYFCASSPINSGTGTYEQYFGPGTRLTVT.

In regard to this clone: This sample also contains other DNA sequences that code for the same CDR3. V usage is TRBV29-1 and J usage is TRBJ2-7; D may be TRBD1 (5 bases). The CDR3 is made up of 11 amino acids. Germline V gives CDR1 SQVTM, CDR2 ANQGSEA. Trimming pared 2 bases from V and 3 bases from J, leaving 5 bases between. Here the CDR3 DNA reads TGCAGCGTTGAACAGGGCTACGAGCAGTACTTC. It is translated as CSVEQGYEQYF.

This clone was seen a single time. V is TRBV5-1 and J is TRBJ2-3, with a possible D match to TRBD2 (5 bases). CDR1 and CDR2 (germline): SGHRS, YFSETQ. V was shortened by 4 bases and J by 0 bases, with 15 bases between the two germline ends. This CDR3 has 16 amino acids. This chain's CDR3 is CASSPSTGRSTDTQYF. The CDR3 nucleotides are TGCGCCAGCAGCCCCTCGACGGGGAGAAGCACAGATACGCAGTATTTT.

The CDR3 nucleotides are TGTGCCAGCAGTTTCGAGCTTCCCGGCAATCAGCCCCAGCATTTT. As protein: CASSFELPGNQPQHF. The J gene is TRBJ1-5, the V gene TRBV28, with D hard to call. The germline V gene has CDR1 MDHEN and CDR2 SYDVKM. Deletions cut 3 bases from V and 2 bases from J, with 11 bases between. The CDR3 extends over 15 amino acids.

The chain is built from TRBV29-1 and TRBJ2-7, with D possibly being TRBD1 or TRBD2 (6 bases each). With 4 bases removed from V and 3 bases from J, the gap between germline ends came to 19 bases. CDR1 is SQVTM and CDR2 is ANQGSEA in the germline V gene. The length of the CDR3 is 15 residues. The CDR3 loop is CSVARGRQVYYEQYF. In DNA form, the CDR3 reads TGCAGCGTTGCCCGGGGGCGACAGGTATACTACGAGCAGTACTTC.

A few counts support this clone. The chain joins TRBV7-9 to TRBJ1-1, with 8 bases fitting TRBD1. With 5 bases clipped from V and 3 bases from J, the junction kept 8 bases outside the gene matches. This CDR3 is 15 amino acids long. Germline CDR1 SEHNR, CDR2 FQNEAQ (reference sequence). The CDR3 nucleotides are TGTGCCAGCAGCCCGACGCAGGGGGCGTACACTGAAGCTTTCTTT. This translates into CASSPTQGAYTEAFF.

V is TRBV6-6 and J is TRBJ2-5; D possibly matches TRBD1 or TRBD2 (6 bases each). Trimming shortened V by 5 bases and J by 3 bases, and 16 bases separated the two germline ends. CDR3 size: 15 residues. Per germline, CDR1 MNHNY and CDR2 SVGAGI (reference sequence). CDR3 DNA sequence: TGTGCCAGCAGTCGAGGGGGGAATAGAGAAGAGACCCAGTACTTC. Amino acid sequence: CASSRGGNREETQYF.

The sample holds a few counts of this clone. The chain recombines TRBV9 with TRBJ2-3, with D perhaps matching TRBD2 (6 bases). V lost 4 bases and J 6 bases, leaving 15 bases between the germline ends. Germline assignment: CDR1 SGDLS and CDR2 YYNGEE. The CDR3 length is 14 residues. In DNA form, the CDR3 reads TGTGCCAGCAGCCCCGGGACTTCTGTGGATACGCAGTATTTT. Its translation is CASSPGTSVDTQYF.

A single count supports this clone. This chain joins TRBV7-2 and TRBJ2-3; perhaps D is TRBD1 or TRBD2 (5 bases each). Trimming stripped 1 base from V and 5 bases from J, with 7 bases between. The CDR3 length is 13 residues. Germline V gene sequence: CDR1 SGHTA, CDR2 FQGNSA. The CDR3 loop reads CASSLVGGDTQYF. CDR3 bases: TGTGCCAGCAGCTTAGTTGGGGGAGATACGCAGTATTTT.

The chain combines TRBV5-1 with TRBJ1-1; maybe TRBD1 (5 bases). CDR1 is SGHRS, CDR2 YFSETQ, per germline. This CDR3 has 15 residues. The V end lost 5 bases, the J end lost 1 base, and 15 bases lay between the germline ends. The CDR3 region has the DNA TGCGCCAGCAGTAGTAAGGGGTCGGCGAACACTGAAGCTTTCTTT. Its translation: CASSSKGSANTEAFF.